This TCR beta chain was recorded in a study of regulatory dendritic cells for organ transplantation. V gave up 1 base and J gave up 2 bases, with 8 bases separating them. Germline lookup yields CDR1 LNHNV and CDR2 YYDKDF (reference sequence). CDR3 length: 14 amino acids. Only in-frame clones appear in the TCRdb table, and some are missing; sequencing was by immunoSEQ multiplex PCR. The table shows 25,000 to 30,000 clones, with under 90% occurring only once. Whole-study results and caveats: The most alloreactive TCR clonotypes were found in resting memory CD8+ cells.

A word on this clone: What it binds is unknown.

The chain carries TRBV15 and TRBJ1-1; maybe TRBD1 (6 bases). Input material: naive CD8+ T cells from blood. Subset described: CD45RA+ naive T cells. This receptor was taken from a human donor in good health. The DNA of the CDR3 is TGTGCCACCAGCAGAGCCAGGGGAAACACTGAAGCTTTCTTT. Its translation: CATSRARGNTEAFF.